The sequence of this TCR beta chain was determined in a study of T-cell memory formation after mild COVID-19. Each CDR3 protein gets one entry after TCRdb re-called the 5' RACE reads with MiXCR. The data hold 100,000 to 150,000 distinct CDR3 sequences, with 5% to 6.5% observed a single time. Study results and caveats: Cross-reactive memory apparently joined, as some responding clones appeared in pre-infection memory.

This clonotype was found many times. The antigen is undetermined. Unmatched junction bases numbered 8, after V lost 5 bases and J lost 8 bases. The CDR3 is 13 amino acids. The sequence came from an adult woman who had mild COVID-19 (a few samples of this study predate the infection). Cell type and time point are not known. The specimen was PBMCs or a T cell subset sorted from them (not recorded which). This chain joins TRBV12-3 or TRBV12-4 and TRBJ1-2; 7 bases are a match to TRBD1. CDR3 sequence (DNA): TGTGCCAGCAGTCCTAATCAGGGGGTGGGCTACACCTTC. Amino acid sequence: CASSPNQGVGYTF.